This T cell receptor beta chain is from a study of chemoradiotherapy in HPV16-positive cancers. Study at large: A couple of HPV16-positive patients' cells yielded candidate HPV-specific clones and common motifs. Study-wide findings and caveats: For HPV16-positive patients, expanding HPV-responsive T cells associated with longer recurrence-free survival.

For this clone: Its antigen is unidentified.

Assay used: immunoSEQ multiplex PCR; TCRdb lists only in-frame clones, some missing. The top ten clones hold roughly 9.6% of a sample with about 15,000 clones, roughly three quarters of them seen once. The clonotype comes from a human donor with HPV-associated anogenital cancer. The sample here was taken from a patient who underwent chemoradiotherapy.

The CDR3 spells CASSPSDVEGYTF. The CDR3 coding sequence is TGTGCCAGCTCACCGAGCGACGTGGAAGGCTACACCTTC. The chain employs TRBV18 and TRBJ1-2; D remains ambiguous. The V gene lost 3 bases and the J gene lost 8 bases, with 13 bases spanning the gap. Germline lookup yields CDR1 KGHSH and CDR2 LQKENI. This CDR3 has 13 residues.